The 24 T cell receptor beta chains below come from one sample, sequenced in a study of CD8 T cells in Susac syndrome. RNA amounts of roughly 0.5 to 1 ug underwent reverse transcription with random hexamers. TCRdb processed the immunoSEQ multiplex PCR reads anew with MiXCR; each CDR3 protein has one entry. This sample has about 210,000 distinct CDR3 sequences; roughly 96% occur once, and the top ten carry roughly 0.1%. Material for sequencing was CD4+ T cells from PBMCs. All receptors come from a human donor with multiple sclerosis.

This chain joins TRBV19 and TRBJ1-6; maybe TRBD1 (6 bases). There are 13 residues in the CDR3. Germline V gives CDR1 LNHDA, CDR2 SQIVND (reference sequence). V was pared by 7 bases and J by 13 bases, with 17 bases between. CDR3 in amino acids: CASTPEAGAPLHF. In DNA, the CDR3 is TGTGCCAGTACGCCGGAGGCGGGGGCGCCCCTCCACTTT.

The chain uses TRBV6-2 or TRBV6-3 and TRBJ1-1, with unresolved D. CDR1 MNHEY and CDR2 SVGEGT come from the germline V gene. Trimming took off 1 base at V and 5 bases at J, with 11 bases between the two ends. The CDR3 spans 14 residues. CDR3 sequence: CASSYLGYRTEAFF. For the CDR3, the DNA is TGTGCCAGCAGTTACTTAGGATATCGGACTGAAGCTTTCTTT.

The CDR3 DNA reads TGTGCCAGCTCACCGGGCAGGAGTAGCGAAAAACTGTTTTTT. Translating it yields CASSPGRSSEKLFF. This sequence joins TRBV18 and TRBJ1-4; D gene ambiguous. Germline-derived CDR1 and CDR2 are KGHSH and LQKENI. This CDR3 contains 14 residues. Trimming pared 3 bases from V and 8 bases from J, leaving 13 bases between.

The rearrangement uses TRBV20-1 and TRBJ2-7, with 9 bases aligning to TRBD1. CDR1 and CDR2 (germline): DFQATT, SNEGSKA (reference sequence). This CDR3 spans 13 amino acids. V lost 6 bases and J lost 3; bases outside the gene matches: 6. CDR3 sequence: CSALNRGLYEQYF. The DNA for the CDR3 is TGCAGTGCACTAAACAGGGGGCTCTACGAGCAGTACTTC.

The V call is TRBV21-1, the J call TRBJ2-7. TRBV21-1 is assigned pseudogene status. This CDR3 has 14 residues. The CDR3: CASSKVSASYEQYF. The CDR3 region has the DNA TGTGCCAGCAGCAAAGTCTCAGCCTCCTACGAGCAGTACTTC.

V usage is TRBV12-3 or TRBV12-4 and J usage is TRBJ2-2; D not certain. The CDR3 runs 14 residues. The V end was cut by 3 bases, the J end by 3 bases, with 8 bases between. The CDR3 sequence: CASSLVGYTGELFF. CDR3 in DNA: TGTGCCAGCAGTTTGGTGGGGTACACCGGGGAGCTGTTTTTT.

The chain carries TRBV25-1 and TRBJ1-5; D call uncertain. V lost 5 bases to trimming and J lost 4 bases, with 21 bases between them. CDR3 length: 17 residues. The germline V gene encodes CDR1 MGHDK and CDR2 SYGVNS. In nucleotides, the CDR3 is TGTGCCAGCAGTACTCTCTTGGGCGAGTACCGTAATCAGCCCCAGCATTTT. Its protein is CASSTLLGEYRNQPQHF.

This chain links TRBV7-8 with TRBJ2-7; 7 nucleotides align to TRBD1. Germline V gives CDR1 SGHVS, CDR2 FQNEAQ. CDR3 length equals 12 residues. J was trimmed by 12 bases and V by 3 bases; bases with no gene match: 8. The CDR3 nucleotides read TGTGCCAGCAGCTTTTTACAGGGGCCCCTGTACTTC. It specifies CASSFLQGPLYF.

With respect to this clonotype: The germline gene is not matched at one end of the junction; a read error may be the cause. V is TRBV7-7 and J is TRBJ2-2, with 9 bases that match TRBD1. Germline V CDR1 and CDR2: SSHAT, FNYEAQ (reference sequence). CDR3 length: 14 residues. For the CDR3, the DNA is TGTGCTAGCAGCCTACAGGGGGCGGCCGGGGAGCTGTTTTTT. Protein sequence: CASSLQGAAGELFF. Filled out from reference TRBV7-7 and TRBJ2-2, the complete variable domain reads GAGVSQSPRYKVTKRGQDVTLRCDPISSHATLYWYQQALGQGPEFLTYFNYEAQPDKSGLPSDRFSAERPEGSISTLTIQRTEQRDSAMYRCASSLQGAAGELFFGEGSRLTVL.

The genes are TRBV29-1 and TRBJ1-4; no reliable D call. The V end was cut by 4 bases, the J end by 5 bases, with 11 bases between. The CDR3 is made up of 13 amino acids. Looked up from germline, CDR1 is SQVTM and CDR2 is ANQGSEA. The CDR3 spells CSVVSGVNEKLFF. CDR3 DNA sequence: TGCAGCGTTGTTTCTGGGGTCAATGAAAAACTGTTTTTT. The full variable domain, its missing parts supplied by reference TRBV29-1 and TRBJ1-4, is SAVISQKPSRDICQRGTSLTIQCQVDSQVTMMFWYRQQPGQSLTLIATANQGSEATYESGFVIDKFPISRPNLTFSTLTVSNMSPEDSSIYLCSVVSGVNEKLFFGSGTQLSVL.

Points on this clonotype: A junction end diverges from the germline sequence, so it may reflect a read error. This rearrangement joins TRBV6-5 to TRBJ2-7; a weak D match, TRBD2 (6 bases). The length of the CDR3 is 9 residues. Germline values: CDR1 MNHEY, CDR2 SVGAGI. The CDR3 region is CASRDSFNF. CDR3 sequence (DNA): TGTGCCAGCCGGGACTCCTTCAACTTC.

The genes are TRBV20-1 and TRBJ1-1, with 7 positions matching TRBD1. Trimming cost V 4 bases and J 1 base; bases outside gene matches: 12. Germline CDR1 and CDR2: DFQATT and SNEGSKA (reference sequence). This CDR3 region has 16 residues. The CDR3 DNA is TGCAGTGCTAAGAGGGACAGCCTAGGGGGGAACACTGAAGCTTTCTTT. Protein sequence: CSAKRDSLGGNTEAFF.

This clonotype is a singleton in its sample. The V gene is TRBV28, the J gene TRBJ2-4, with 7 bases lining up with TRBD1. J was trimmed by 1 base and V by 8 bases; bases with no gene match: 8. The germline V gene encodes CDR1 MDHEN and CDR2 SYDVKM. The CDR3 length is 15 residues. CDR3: CASRGGAPAKNIQYF. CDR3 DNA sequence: TGTGCCAGCCGAGGGGGCGCCCCGGCCAAAAACATTCAGTACTTC. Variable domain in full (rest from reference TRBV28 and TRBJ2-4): DVKVTQSSRYLVKRTGEKVFLECVQDMDHENMFWYRQDPGLGLRLIYFSYDVKMKEKGDIPEGYSVSREKKERFSLILESASTNQTSMYLCASRGGAPAKNIQYFGAGTRLSVL.

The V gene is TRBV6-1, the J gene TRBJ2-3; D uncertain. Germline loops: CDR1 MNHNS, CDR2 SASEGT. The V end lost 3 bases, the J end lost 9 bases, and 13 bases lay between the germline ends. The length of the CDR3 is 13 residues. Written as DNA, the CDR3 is TGTGCCAGCAGTGACGACACCCCGATAACGCAGTATTTT. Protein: CASSDDTPITQYF.

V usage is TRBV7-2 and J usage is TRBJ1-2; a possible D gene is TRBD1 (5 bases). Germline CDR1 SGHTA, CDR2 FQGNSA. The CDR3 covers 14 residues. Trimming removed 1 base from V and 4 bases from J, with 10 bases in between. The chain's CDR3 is CASSLVGAFYGYTF. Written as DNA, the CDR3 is TGTGCCAGCAGCTTAGTAGGGGCTTTCTATGGCTACACCTTC.

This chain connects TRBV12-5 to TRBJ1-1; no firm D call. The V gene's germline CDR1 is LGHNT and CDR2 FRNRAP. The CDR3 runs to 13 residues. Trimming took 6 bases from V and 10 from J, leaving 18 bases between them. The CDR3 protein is CASGLYSAEVAFF. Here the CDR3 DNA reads TGTGCTAGTGGACTCTACAGCGCGGAGGTAGCTTTCTTT.

The CDR3 DNA follows: TGTGCCAGCAGTGTCGGGACAGCTGGAAACACCATATATTTT. Its translation: CASSVGTAGNTIYF. The chain employs TRBV12-3 or TRBV12-4 and TRBJ1-3, with 7 positions matching TRBD1. J was trimmed by 2 bases and V by 5 bases; bases with no gene match: 3. This CDR3 contains 14 residues.

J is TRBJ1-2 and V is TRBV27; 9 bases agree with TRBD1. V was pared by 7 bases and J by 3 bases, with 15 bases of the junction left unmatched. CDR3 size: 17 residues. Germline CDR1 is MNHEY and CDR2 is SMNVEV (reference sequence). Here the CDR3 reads CASNPLPQGAGHYGYTF. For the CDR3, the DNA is TGTGCCAGCAACCCACTCCCACAGGGGGCGGGCCACTATGGCTACACCTTC.

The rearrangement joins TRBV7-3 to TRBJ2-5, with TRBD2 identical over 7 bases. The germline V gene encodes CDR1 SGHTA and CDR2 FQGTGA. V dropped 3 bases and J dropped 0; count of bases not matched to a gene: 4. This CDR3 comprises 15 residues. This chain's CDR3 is CASSFSGSYQETQYF. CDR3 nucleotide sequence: TGTGCCAGCAGCTTTAGCGGGTCTTACCAAGAGACCCAGTACTTC.

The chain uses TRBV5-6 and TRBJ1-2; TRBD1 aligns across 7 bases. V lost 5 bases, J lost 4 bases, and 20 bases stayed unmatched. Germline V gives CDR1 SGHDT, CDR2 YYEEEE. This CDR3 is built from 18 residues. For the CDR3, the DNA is TGTGCCAGCAGGACTATGGTGTCCGGGACAGATTATTCCTATGGCTACACCTTC. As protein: CASRTMVSGTDYSYGYTF.

CDR3 DNA: TGCGCCAGCAGCCAAGACCAGAGTGAAGCTTTCTTT. It codes for CASSQDQSEAFF. The chain has TRBV4-1 and TRBJ1-1; D unresolved. V shed 0 bases and J shed 7 bases, with 6 bases lying between them. The CDR3 sequence is 12 residues long. Germline CDR1 is MGHRA and CDR2 is YSYEKL.

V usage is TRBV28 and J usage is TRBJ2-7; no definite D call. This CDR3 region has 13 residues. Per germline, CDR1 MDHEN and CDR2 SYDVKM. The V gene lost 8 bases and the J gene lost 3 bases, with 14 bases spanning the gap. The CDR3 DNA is TGTGCCAGCGTGCCGTCCGGATTCTACGAGCAGTACTTC. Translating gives CASVPSGFYEQYF.

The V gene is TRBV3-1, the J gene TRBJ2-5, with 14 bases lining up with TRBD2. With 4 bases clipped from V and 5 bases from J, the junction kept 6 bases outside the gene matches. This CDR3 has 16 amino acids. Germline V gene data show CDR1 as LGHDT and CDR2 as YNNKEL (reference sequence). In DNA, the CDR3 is TGTGCCAGCAGCCTCGGGACTAGCGGGGGTTCCGAGACCCAGTACTTC. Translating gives CASSLGTSGGSETQYF.

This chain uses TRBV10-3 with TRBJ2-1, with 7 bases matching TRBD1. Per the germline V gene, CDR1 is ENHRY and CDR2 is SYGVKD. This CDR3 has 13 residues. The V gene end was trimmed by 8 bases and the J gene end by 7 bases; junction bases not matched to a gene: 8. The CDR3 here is CAILSDRLNEQFF. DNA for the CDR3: TGTGCCATCCTATCGGACAGGTTGAATGAGCAGTTCTTC.